Listed here are 7 T cell receptor beta chains from one sample, sequenced in a study of CD4 T cells in relation to SARS-CoV-2 and coronaviruses. These receptors' antigens are unknown. Here immunoSEQ multiplex PCR was the method, and the copy in TCRdb shows in-frame clones only, minus some. The sample consists of approximately 21,000 clones, around three quarters of them appearing once. The unexposed donors gave CD4+ T cells in about 2011-2019, prior to COVID-19. After ten to eleven days of culture, CD4+ T cells were isolated. Input material: CD4+ T cells from PBMCs, cultured in vitro. The origin of the receptors is a human donor in good health.

The rearrangement uses TRBV2 and TRBJ1-3; a possible D gene is TRBD1 (6 bases). The CDR3 is 14 amino acids. Trimming shortened V by 5 bases and J by 0 bases, and 8 bases separated the two germline ends. Per the germline V gene, CDR1 is SNHLY and CDR2 is FYNNEI. CDR3 sequence reads: CASSRQVSGNTIYF. CDR3 sequence (DNA): TGTGCCAGCAGTCGACAGGTCTCTGGAAACACCATATATTTT. Full variable domain (remainder filled in from reference TRBV2 and TRBJ1-3): EPEVTQTPSHQVTQMGQEVILRCVPISNHLYFYWYRQILGQKVEFLVSFYNNEISEKSEIFDDQFSVERPDGSNFTLKIRSTKLEDSAMYFCASSRQVSGNTIYFGEGSWLTVV.

The rearrangement joins TRBV2 to TRBJ1-1; D is undetermined. V was cut by 1 base and J by 8 bases, with 2 bases left in between. Germline V CDR1 and CDR2: SNHLY, FYNNEI. The CDR3 sequence is 10 residues long. This CDR3 reads CASSEVEAFF. The CDR3 bases are TGTGCCAGCAGTGAAGTAGAAGCTTTCTTT.

This chain connects TRBV29-1 to TRBJ2-3; no clear D. The germline V and J ends were trimmed by 7 bases and 5 bases, with 13 bases remaining between them. Germline CDR1 reads SQVTM; CDR2 reads ANQGSEA. The CDR3 has 12 residues. Here the CDR3 reads CSGLPEGDTQYF. The DNA of the CDR3 is TGCAGCGGCCTGCCCGAAGGAGATACGCAGTATTTT.

J is TRBJ1-2 and V is TRBV28; unclear D gene. The CDR3 extends over 15 amino acids. V was shortened by 4 bases and J by 5 bases, with 17 bases between the two germline ends. Looked up from germline, CDR1 is MDHEN and CDR2 is SYDVKM. CDR3 loop: CASSYSGGRRYGYTF. In DNA form, the CDR3 reads TGTGCCAGCAGTTATAGTGGCGGACGAAGATATGGCTACACCTTC.

The rearrangement links TRBV4-3 to TRBJ2-1; the D gene is possibly TRBD1 (5 bases). The CDR3 runs 15 residues. The V gene lost 0 bases and the J gene lost 3 bases, with 9 bases spanning the gap. Germline V gives CDR1 LGHNA, CDR2 YSLEER. CDR3 bases: TGCGCCAGCAGCCAAGAGGCAGGGCACTACAATGAGCAGTTCTTC. This encodes CASSQEAGHYNEQFF.

CDR3 in amino acids: CASSISPRQGLGNQPQHF. CDR3 sequence (DNA): TGTGCCAGTAGTATATCCCCCCGACAGGGATTGGGCAATCAGCCCCAGCATTTT. The chain uses TRBV19 and TRBJ1-5; 7 nucleotides align to TRBD1. Unmatched junction bases numbered 12, after V lost 2 bases and J lost 2 bases. This CDR3 is 18 amino acids long. The germline CDR1 and CDR2 sequences are LNHDA and SQIVND (reference sequence).

This chain uses TRBV4-1 with TRBJ1-1; D ambiguous. V lost 1 base, J lost 4 bases, and 7 bases lay in between. Germline V CDR1 and CDR2: MGHRA, YSYEKL. CDR3 size: 13 residues. The CDR3: CASSQVRGTEAFF. The CDR3 DNA is TGCGCCAGCAGCCAAGTTCGGGGCACTGAAGCTTTCTTT.